The source of this TCR beta chain is a study of T cells in Graves' hyperthyroidism and ophthalmopathy. General study findings and limits: Most thyroid clonotypes expanded above 0.001 were also detected in blood.

Recently diagnosed hyperthyroidism of less than 2 months' duration affected patients aged 18 to 65. Exclusions: uncontrolled infection, other autoimmune disease, pregnancy, lactation. Orbital computed tomography and thyroid ultrasound, together with serum TRAb and thyroxine and clinical symptoms, were used for diagnoses. This clonotype was observed a handful of times. What it recognizes is unknown. RNA transcripts yielded amplified TCR beta CDR3 regions. The study used the HTBI primer set for a first-round RT-PCR of the TCR CDR3. Each CDR3 protein is one row after TCRdb ran MiXCR on the multiplex PCR reads. The sample has 690,000 or so distinct CDR3 sequences, around 20% seen once; the top ten hold over 15%. The TCR comes from a woman aged 45-60 years with Graves' hyperthyroidism that later progressed to Graves' ophthalmopathy. Sequencing used blood.

The DNA for the CDR3 is TGTGCCTGGAGTTGGCAGTCAGGAGATACGCAGTATTTT. Its translation: CAWSWQSGDTQYF. This chain joins TRBV30 and TRBJ2-3; D is ambiguous. The CDR3 extends over 13 amino acids. The germline CDR1 and CDR2 sequences are GTSNPN and SVGIG (reference sequence). Trimming took 2 bases from V and 5 from J, leaving 11 bases between them.